This is a list of T cell receptor beta chains from one sample in a study of cytomegalovirus exposure and HLA in healthy donors. TCRdb's copy holds only in-frame clones and misses some; the assay was immunoSEQ multiplex PCR. The sample records 90,000 to 110,000 clones, about 13% being singletons. Sequenced: PBMCs. These receptors were obtained from a man aged 35 to 55 in good health and CMV-seropositive. Both conserved end residues are part of each CDR3. Each record gives: clone size, V gene, D gene, J gene, CDR3 DNA, CDR3 protein. The D gene is left open where the match is weak. The listing skips clone size in some rows; elsewhere it reads once, few, many or a size class.

size: few
V: TRBV10-1
D: TRBD1
J: TRBJ2-5
DNA: TGCGCCACCCCCGGTGGACAGGGACCTTGCCAAGAGACCCAGTACTTC
CDR3: CATPGGQGPCQETQYF

size: few
V: TRBV2
D: .
J: TRBJ2-7
DNA: TGTGCCAGCAGTCACGACTTGGTAGGGGACGAGCAGTACTTC
CDR3: CASSHDLVGDEQYF

size: .
V: TRBV6-6
D: .
J: TRBJ1-1
DNA: TGTGCCAGCAGTTCTTTTTCCACTGAAGCTTTCTTT
CDR3: CASSSFSTEAFF

size: few
V: TRBV27
D: TRBD2
J: TRBJ2-1
DNA: TGTGCCAGCAGTTTCGGGAGGGGGAGGAATGAGCAGTTCTTC
CDR3: CASSFGRGRNEQFF

size: .
V: TRBV5-1
D: TRBD1
J: TRBJ1-1
DNA: TGCGCCAGCAGCTTGGCCCGACAGGGGGCCGTAGCTTTCTTT
CDR3: CASSLARQGAVAFF

size: .
V: TRBV4-1
D: .
J: TRBJ1-4
DNA: TGCGCCAGCAGTCATAAACAGGGTGTTGAAAAACTGTTTTTT
CDR3: CASSHKQGVEKLFF

size: few
V: TRBV18
D: TRBD2
J: TRBJ2-1
DNA: TGTGCCAGCTCCCCGGGACTAGCGGGAGTAAATGAGCAGTTCTTC
CDR3: CASSPGLAGVNEQFF

size: few
V: TRBV28
D: .
J: TRBJ2-1
DNA: TGTGCCAGCAGTTTACTCGGGAGAGGGGTGGACAATGAGCAGTTCTTC
CDR3: CASSLLGRGVDNEQFF

size: .
V: TRBV19
D: .
J: TRBJ1-2
DNA: TGTGCCAGTAGGACAGGTACCTATGGCTACACCTTC
CDR3: CASRTGTYGYTF

size: few
V: TRBV7-2
D: TRBD1
J: TRBJ1-1
DNA: TGTGCCAGCAGCAATCCCCTGGACAGGGGCCTAATGAACACTGAAGCTTTCTTT
CDR3: CASSNPLDRGLMNTEAFF

size: few
V: TRBV28
D: .
J: TRBJ2-1
DNA: TGTGCCACCGTGACTAGTACCGAGCAGTTCTTC
CDR3: CATVTSTEQFF

size: .
V: TRBV30
D: .
J: TRBJ1-4
DNA: TGTGCCTGGAGTCAGTTGGATGAAAAACTGTTTTTT
CDR3: CAWSQLDEKLFF

size: few
V: TRBV9
D: .
J: TRBJ1-4
DNA: TGTGCCAGCAGCGACCCCTCGCGGGTTAATGAAAAACTGTTTTTT
CDR3: CASSDPSRVNEKLFF

size: .
V: TRBV10-3
D: .
J: TRBJ2-5
DNA: TGTGCCATCAGTTCTTCCGGGATGTTGGAACAAGAGACCCAGTACTTC
CDR3: CAISSSGMLEQETQYF

size: .
V: TRBV19
D: TRBD1
J: TRBJ1-1
DNA: TGTGCCAGTAGTTCGGGGACAGGAAACACTGAAGCTTTCTTT
CDR3: CASSSGTGNTEAFF

size: few
V: TRBV7-9
D: .
J: TRBJ2-7
DNA: TGTGCCAGCAGCTGGGGACCGACGGGGGCCTACGAGCAGTACTTC
CDR3: CASSWGPTGAYEQYF

size: .
V: TRBV29-1
D: TRBD2
J: TRBJ2-3
DNA: TGCAGCGTAGATGGGACTAGCGGGAGTGTAGATACGCAGTATTTT
CDR3: CSVDGTSGSVDTQYF

size: few
V: TRBV13
D: .
J: TRBJ2-4
DNA: TGTGCCAGCAGTTTCAGCGGAAAAAACATTCAGTACTTC
CDR3: CASSFSGKNIQYF

size: few
V: TRBV29-1
D: .
J: TRBJ2-7
DNA: TGCAGCGTTGAAGATGGGCCAAGGCAGTACTTC
CDR3: CSVEDGPRQYF

size: few
V: TRBV29-1
D: TRBD1
J: TRBJ2-5
DNA: TGCAGCGTTGATGGGAGACAGGGCCGGGAGACCCAGTACTTC
CDR3: CSVDGRQGRETQYF

size: .
V: TRBV9
D: .
J: TRBJ1-3
DNA: TGTGCCAGCAGCGATCCCGGGACAAATGGAAACACCATATATTTT
CDR3: CASSDPGTNGNTIYF

size: .
V: TRBV4-1
D: TRBD2
J: TRBJ2-7
DNA: TGCGCCAGCAGCCAAGAGTGGCGGGAGTCCTACGAGCAGTACTTC
CDR3: CASSQEWRESYEQYF

size: .
V: TRBV7-9
D: .
J: TRBJ2-2
DNA: TGTGCCAGCAGCCGGGGGACGGACACCGGGGAGCTGTTTTTT
CDR3: CASSRGTDTGELFF

size: .
V: TRBV11-1
D: .
J: TRBJ2-1
DNA: TGTGCCAGCAGCTTACCTAATGAGCAGTTCTTC
CDR3: CASSLPNEQFF

size: .
V: TRBV5-6
D: .
J: TRBJ2-2
DNA: TGTGCCAGCAGCTTGGTCCGGAGCCCGAACACCGGGGAGCTGTTTTTT
CDR3: CASSLVRSPNTGELFF

size: few
V: TRBV2
D: .
J: TRBJ1-2
DNA: TGTGCCAGCAGTCCCTATGAGGTCTATGGCTACACCTTC
CDR3: CASSPYEVYGYTF

size: .
V: TRBV4-1
D: .
J: TRBJ1-1
DNA: TGCGCCAGCAGCCAGGACCCCAGCGGGGACACTGAAGCTTTCTTT
CDR3: CASSQDPSGDTEAFF

size: few
V: TRBV13
D: TRBD2
J: TRBJ2-1
DNA: TGTGCCAGCAGCTTTTGGACTAGCGGGAGTTACAATGAGCAGTTCTTC
CDR3: CASSFWTSGSYNEQFF

size: .
V: TRBV5-6
D: .
J: TRBJ2-7
DNA: TGTGCCAGCAGCTCGACTAGCTACGAGCAGTACTTC
CDR3: CASSSTSYEQYF

size: few
V: TRBV6-5
D: .
J: TRBJ1-5
DNA: TGTGCCAGCAGTTACTCTAGAGGTCATAGCAATCAGCCCCAGCATTTT
CDR3: CASSYSRGHSNQPQHF

size: .
V: TRBV19
D: .
J: TRBJ2-1
DNA: TGTGCCAGTAGGTTTGGAGGAAATAATGGGCAGTTCTTC
CDR3: CASRFGGNNGQFF

size: .
V: TRBV19
D: .
J: TRBJ2-1
DNA: TGTGCCAGTAGTACCCCGGGACTTTCCTACAATGAGCAGTTCTTC
CDR3: CASSTPGLSYNEQFF

size: few
V: TRBV2
D: .
J: TRBJ1-2
DNA: TGTGCCAGCAGTACTCAGGTGGGCTATGGCTACACCTTC
CDR3: CASSTQVGYGYTF

size: few
V: TRBV4-1
D: TRBD2
J: TRBJ2-1
DNA: TGCGCCAGCAGCCAGGGGAGGGGACTAGCGGGAATCCATGAGCAGTTCTTC
CDR3: CASSQGRGLAGIHEQFF

size: .
V: TRBV19
D: .
J: TRBJ2-7
DNA: TGTGCCAGTAGTATGGCCCCGCGAGGGGAGCAGTACTTC
CDR3: CASSMAPRGEQYF

size: .
V: TRBV14
D: TRBD2
J: TRBJ2-7
DNA: TGTGCCAGCAGCCCGGGACTACAGGACGAGCAGTACTTC
CDR3: CASSPGLQDEQYF

size: few
V: TRBV7-2
D: TRBD1
J: TRBJ1-2
DNA: TGTGCCAGCAGCTATAACGGACAGGGTAACTATGGCTACACCTTC
CDR3: CASSYNGQGNYGYTF

size: few
V: TRBV13
D: TRBD1
J: TRBJ2-5
DNA: TGTGCCAGCAGCTGGGACAGCCCAGAGACCCAGTACTTC
CDR3: CASSWDSPETQYF

size: .
V: TRBV28
D: .
J: TRBJ2-7
DNA: TGTGCCAGCAGCCCCGGGACAACAGGGATGGAGTACTTC
CDR3: CASSPGTTGMEYF

size: few
V: TRBV6-5
D: .
J: TRBJ1-3
DNA: TGTGCCAGCAGTCCTAGCGTTATGGCAGGAAACACCATATATTTT
CDR3: CASSPSVMAGNTIYF

size: few
V: TRBV7-8
D: TRBD2
J: TRBJ2-1
DNA: TGTGCCAGCAGCTTAGGGACTAGTCTTGAGACCTACAATGAGCAGTTCTTC
CDR3: CASSLGTSLETYNEQFF

size: few
V: TRBV5-1
D: .
J: TRBJ1-1
DNA: TGCGCCAGCAGCCCTGGCTCGCGGGGGAGAGGGGCTGAAGCTTTCTTT
CDR3: CASSPGSRGRGAEAFF

size: .
V: TRBV5-1
D: .
J: TRBJ1-2
DNA: TGCGCCAGCAGGGAGGGGGGGCGAAACTATGGCTACACCTTC
CDR3: CASREGGRNYGYTF

size: .
V: TRBV6-1
D: TRBD2
J: TRBJ2-7
DNA: TGTGCCAGCAGTGACCCCGGACTAGCGGGACCGTACGAGCAGTACTTC
CDR3: CASSDPGLAGPYEQYF

size: many
V: TRBV6-5
D: TRBD1
J: TRBJ1-2
DNA: TGTGCCAGCAGTTACTCGAGGACAGGGGGCGGCTATGGCTACACCTTC
CDR3: CASSYSRTGGGYGYTF

size: .
V: TRBV27
D: TRBD1
J: TRBJ2-5
DNA: TGTGCCAGCAGTTTCCGCCGGACAGGGGGGTGGGAGACCCAGTACTTC
CDR3: CASSFRRTGGWETQYF

size: few
V: TRBV29-1
D: .
J: TRBJ2-5
DNA: TGCAGCGTTCGACAGGGAGGACAAGAGACCCAGTACTTC
CDR3: CSVRQGGQETQYF

size: few
V: TRBV18
D: .
J: TRBJ2-5
DNA: TGTGCCAGCTCACCGTTCCTCCCCGGGACACAAGAGACCCAGTACTTC
CDR3: CASSPFLPGTQETQYF

size: .
V: TRBV15
D: TRBD2
J: TRBJ2-1
DNA: TGTGCCACCAGCAGCACACTAGCGGGAGGGCTCAATGAGCAGTTCTTC
CDR3: CATSSTLAGGLNEQFF

size: few
V: TRBV18
D: TRBD1
J: TRBJ2-4
DNA: TGTGCCAGCTCACCAGACAGGGGTGCAGCCAAAAACATTCAGTACTTC
CDR3: CASSPDRGAAKNIQYF

size: .
V: TRBV30
D: .
J: TRBJ1-5
DNA: TGTGCCTGGAGTAGTCGGGCAGGAGGGCAGCCCCAGCATTTT
CDR3: CAWSSRAGGQPQHF

size: few
V: TRBV28
D: TRBD2
J: TRBJ2-2
DNA: TGTGCCAGCAGCGACAGCGGGAACTTAGGAATTGCGAACACCGGGGAGCTGTTTTTT
CDR3: CASSDSGNLGIANTGELFF

size: .
V: TRBV5-4
D: TRBD1
J: TRBJ1-2
DNA: TGTGCCAGCAGCTTTCCGGGACAGGGGGCAAATGGCTACACCTTC
CDR3: CASSFPGQGANGYTF